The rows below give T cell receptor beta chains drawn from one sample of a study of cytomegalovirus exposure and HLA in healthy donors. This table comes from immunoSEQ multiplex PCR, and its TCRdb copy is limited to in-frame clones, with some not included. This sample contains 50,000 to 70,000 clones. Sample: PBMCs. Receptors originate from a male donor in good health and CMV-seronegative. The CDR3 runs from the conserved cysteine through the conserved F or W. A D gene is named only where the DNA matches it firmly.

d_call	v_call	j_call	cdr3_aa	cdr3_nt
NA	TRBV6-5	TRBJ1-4	CASSSGNEKLFF	TGTGCCAGCAGCTCGGGGAATGAAAAACTGTTTTTT
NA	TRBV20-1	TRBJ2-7	CSARDSYEQYF	TGCAGTGCTAGAGATTCTTACGAGCAGTACTTC
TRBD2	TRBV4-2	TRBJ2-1	CASSQPTSGDNEQFF	TGTGCCAGCAGCCAGCCCACTAGCGGGGACAATGAGCAGTTCTTC
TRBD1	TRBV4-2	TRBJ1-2	CASSPTGQGALTDGYTF	TGTGCCAGCAGCCCAACCGGACAGGGAGCCCTGACGGATGGCTACACCTTC
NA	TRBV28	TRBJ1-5	CASSKAAGNQPQHF	TGTGCCAGCAGCAAAGCGGCAGGCAATCAGCCCCAGCATTTT
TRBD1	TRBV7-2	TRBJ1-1	CASRRRQGIMNTEAFF	TGTGCCAGCAGGCGACGACAGGGGATCATGAACACTGAAGCTTTCTTT
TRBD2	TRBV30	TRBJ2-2	CAWNRGRHTGELFF	TGTGCCTGGAATCGCGGGAGACACACCGGGGAGCTGTTTTTT
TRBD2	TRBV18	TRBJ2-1	CASSATSGGDNEQFF	TGTGCCAGCTCAGCTACTAGCGGGGGGGACAATGAGCAGTTCTTC
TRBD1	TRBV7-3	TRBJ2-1	CASSKGAESDNEQFF	TGTGCCAGCAGCAAGGGGGCCGAGTCCGACAATGAGCAGTTCTTC
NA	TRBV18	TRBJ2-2	CASSPRLATNTGELFF	TGTGCCAGCTCACCAAGGCTAGCTACGAACACCGGGGAGCTGTTTTTT
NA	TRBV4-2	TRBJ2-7	CASSQGAGAAYEQYF	TGTGCCAGCAGCCAAGGGGCTGGTGCCGCCTACGAGCAGTACTTC
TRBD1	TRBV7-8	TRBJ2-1	CASSFPGTEGNEQFF	TGTGCCAGCAGCTTTCCCGGGACAGAGGGTAATGAGCAGTTCTTC
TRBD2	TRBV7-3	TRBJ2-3	CASSRAGGMSTDTQYF	TGTGCCAGCAGCCGAGCCGGGGGGATGAGCACAGATACGCAGTATTTT
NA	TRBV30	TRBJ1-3	CAWSVRSVLGNTIYF	TGTGCCTGGAGTGTCCGGAGTGTACTTGGAAACACCATATATTTT
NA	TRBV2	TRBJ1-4	CASSDENEKLFF	TGTGCCAGCAGTGATGAGAATGAAAAACTGTTTTTT
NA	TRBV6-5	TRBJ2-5	CASSYYQGEEQYF	TGTGCCAGCAGTTACTACCAAGGGGAAGAGCAGTACTTC
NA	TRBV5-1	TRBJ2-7	CASSTLRGNEQYF	TGCGCCAGCAGCACCCTCAGGGGCAACGAGCAGTACTTC
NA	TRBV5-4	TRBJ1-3	CASSPGGISGNTIYF	TGTGCCAGCAGCCCTGGGGGGATCTCTGGAAACACCATATATTTT
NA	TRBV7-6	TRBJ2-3	CASSLLGTQYF	TGTGCCAGCAGCTTACTCGGGACGCAGTATTTT
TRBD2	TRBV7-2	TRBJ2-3	CATSGGARDTQYF	TGTGCCACTAGCGGGGGGGCAAGAGATACGCAGTATTTT
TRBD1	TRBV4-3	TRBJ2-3	CASSPTGISTDTQYF	TGCGCCAGCAGCCCGACAGGGATAAGCACAGATACGCAGTATTTT
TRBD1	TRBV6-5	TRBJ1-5	CASSPGTGGVQPQHF	TGTGCCAGCAGCCCAGGGACAGGGGGCGTTCAGCCCCAGCATTTT
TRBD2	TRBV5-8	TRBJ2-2	CASSRGTSGSAGELFF	TGTGCCAGCAGCCGCGGGACTAGCGGGAGCGCCGGGGAGCTGTTTTTT
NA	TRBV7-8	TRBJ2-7	CASSLTSGSYEQYF	TGTGCCAGCAGCTTAACCAGCGGTTCCTACGAGCAGTACTTC
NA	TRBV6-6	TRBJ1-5	CASSPARVQPQHF	TGTGCCAGCAGCCCCGCGAGGGTTCAGCCCCAGCATTTT
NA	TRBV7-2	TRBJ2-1	CASGAQGTLSDNEQFF	TGTGCCAGCGGGGCCCAGGGGACCCTATCCGACAATGAGCAGTTCTTC
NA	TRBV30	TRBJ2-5	CAWSVLRGTQYF	TGTGCCTGGAGTGTACTGAGAGGGACCCAGTACTTC
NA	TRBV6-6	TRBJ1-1	CASSPPFYFSTEAFF	TGTGCCAGCAGCCCGCCATTCTATTTTTCCACTGAAGCTTTCTTT
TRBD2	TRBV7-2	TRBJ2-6	CASSLAGWLAGSSGANVLTF	TGTGCCAGCAGCTTAGCTGGATGGCTAGCGGGCTCCTCTGGGGCCAACGTCCTGACTTTC
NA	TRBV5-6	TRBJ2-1	CASSFRGGASYNEQFF	TGTGCCAGCAGCTTCCGTGGGGGGGCCTCCTACAATGAGCAGTTCTTC
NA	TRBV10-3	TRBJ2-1	CAISGGTFNEQFF	TGTGCCATCAGTGGGGGGACTTTCAATGAGCAGTTCTTC
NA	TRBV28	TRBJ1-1	CASSLKTLEVNTEDFF	TGTGCCAGCAGCCTCAAAACTTTGGAGGTGAACACTGAAGATTTCTTT
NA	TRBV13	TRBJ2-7	CASSTGWEQYF	TGTGCCAGCAGCACAGGATGGGAGCAGTACTTC
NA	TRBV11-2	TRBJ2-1	CASSPRRGNGQFF	TGTGCCAGCAGCCCCCGGCGGGGAAACGGGCAGTTCTTC
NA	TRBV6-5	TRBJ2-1	CASRTQGPEQFF	TGTGCCAGCAGAACGCAGGGCCCTGAGCAGTTCTTC
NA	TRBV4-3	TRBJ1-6	CASSQEEGDSPLHF	TGCGCCAGCAGCCAAGAGGAAGGAGATTCACCCCTACACTTT
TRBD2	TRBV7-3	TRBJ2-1	CASSFNRRGEGRSEQFF	TGTGCCAGCAGCTTCAATCGGCGGGGGGAGGGAAGGAGTGAGCAGTTCTTC
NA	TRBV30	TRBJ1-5	CAWSRAGNQPQHF	TGTGCCTGGAGCAGGGCGGGCAATCAGCCCCAGCATTTT
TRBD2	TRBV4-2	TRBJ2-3	CASSQDRGLASDTQYF	TGTGCCAGCAGCCAAGATAGGGGACTAGCGTCAGATACGCAGTATTTT
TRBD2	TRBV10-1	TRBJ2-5	CASSDLAGVYTQYF	TGCGCCAGCAGTGATCTAGCGGGAGTGTATACCCAGTACTTC
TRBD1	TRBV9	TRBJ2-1	CASSPGGSYNEQFF	TGTGCCAGCAGCCCAGGGGGCTCCTACAATGAGCAGTTCTTC
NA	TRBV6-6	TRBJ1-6	CASSYRTGNNSPLHF	TGTGCCAGCAGTTATCGAACAGGGAATAATTCACCCCTCCACTTT
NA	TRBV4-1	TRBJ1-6	CASSVVAGHNSPLHF	TGCGCCAGCAGCGTCGTGGCAGGGCATAATTCACCCCTCCACTTT
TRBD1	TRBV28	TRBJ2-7	CASSLGDRTPYEQYF	TGTGCCAGCAGTTTAGGGGACAGGACCCCCTACGAGCAGTACTTC
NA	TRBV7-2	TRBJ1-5	CASSLGVREQPQHF	TGTGCCAGCAGCTTAGGGGTCAGGGAACAGCCCCAGCATTTT
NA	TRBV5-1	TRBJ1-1	CASSLGSGWDTEAFF	TGCGCCAGCAGCTTGGGTTCGGGGTGGGACACTGAAGCTTTCTTT
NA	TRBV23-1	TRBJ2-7	CASSRGRLYEQYF	TGCGCCAGCAGTCGGGGGCGGCTCTACGAGCAGTACTTC
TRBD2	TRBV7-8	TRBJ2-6	CASRGRLAGGAF	TGTGCCAGCAGAGGGCGACTAGCGGGGGGTGCTTTC
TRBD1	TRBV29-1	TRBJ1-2	CSTRQGALGGYTF	TGCAGCACACGACAGGGGGCGTTGGGGGGCTACACCTTC
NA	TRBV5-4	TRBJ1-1	CASSLQGIAEAFF	TGTGCCAGCAGCCTACAGGGTATTGCTGAAGCTTTCTTT
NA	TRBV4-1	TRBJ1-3	CASSQPTGASGNNIYF	TGCGCCAGCAGCCAGCCCACTGGAGCCTCTGGAAACAACATATATTTT
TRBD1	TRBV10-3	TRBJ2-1	CAISPGQSDNEQFF	TGTGCCATCAGTCCGGGACAGTCCGACAATGAGCAGTTCTTC
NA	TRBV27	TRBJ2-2	CASMAATNTGELFF	TGTGCCAGCATGGCAGCGACGAACACCGGGGAGCTGTTTTTT